This T cell receptor beta chain was captured in a study of cytomegalovirus exposure and HLA in healthy donors. This CDR3 has 16 residues. V lost 1 base and J 0 bases, leaving 13 bases between the germline ends. Germline lookup yields CDR1 SEHNR and CDR2 FQNEAQ (reference sequence). Findings and caveats of the study: The later analysis indicated that the majority of CMV-associated TCR beta chains appeared HLA-restricted. The authors enumerated over 150 TCR beta chains as linked to cytomegalovirus.

PCR amplification relied on 60 Vbeta primers (plus 13 Jbeta primers). Assay: immunoSEQ multiplex PCR; the TCRdb copy retains only in-frame clones and omits some. Of around 200,000 clones in the sample, around four fifths were seen once. About this clone itself: As yet, its antigen is unknown.

The sample consisted of PBMCs. This clonotype was sampled from a woman aged 60 to 75 in good health and CMV-seropositive. The chain couples TRBV7-9 to TRBJ2-7; D is perhaps TRBD2 (5 bases). Here the CDR3 DNA reads TGTGCCAGCAGCTTAGGGAGGCAAATGATCTCCTACGAGCAGTACTTC. It translates to CASSLGRQMISYEQYF.